The 32 T cell receptor beta chains below come from one sample, sequenced in a study of OX40 agonist ivuxolimab in advanced cancers. The table came from immunoSEQ multiplex PCR; TCRdb's copy has only in-frame clones and leaves some out. Altogether about 86,000 clones are present, 87% being singletons, with the ten largest covering less than 1.5%. This sample comprised CD4+ or CD8+ T cells sorted from blood, obtained in a trial of the OX40 agonist ivuxolimab. The receptors were sampled from an adult with an advanced solid tumor such as melanoma, head and neck, liver or kidney cancer.

This clone was counted a single time. This chain joins TRBV5-4 and TRBJ1-6; 8 nucleotides align to TRBD1. The CDR3 length is 14 residues. CDR1 SGHNT and CDR2 YYREEE come from the germline V gene (reference sequence). Trimming at V came to 4 bases and at J to 8 bases, leaving 5 bases not matched to a gene. CDR3 bases: TGTGCCAGCAGCAACGACAGGGGTCATTCACCCCTCCACTTT. Its protein product is CASSNDRGHSPLHF.

The chain employs TRBV25-1 and TRBJ2-5, with 12 bases fitting TRBD2. The CDR3 consists of 16 residues. The germline gives CDR1 MGHDK, CDR2 SYGVNS. Trimming cost V 3 bases and J 5 bases; bases outside gene matches: 7. In nucleotides, the CDR3 is TGTGCCAGCAGTGATTCAGGACTAGCGGGAAGGGAGACCCAGTACTTC. Residues: CASSDSGLAGRETQYF.

This clone was recorded only once. The chain carries TRBV7-3 and TRBJ1-3; D is possibly TRBD1 (5 bases). V lost 2 bases and J 1 base, leaving 6 bases between the germline ends. This CDR3 is built from 14 residues. Germline loops: CDR1 SGHTA, CDR2 FQGTGA. The CDR3 DNA sequence: TGTGCCAGCAGCTTATCAGGGTCTGGAAACACCATATATTTT. Translation gives CASSLSGSGNTIYF.

The chain has TRBV6-5 and TRBJ2-6, with D unclear. Trimming took off 3 bases at V and 0 bases at J, with 6 bases between the two ends. The germline gives CDR1 MNHEY, CDR2 SVGAGI. CDR3 length: 15 amino acids. CDR3 protein: CASSYKGSGANVLTF. DNA of the CDR3: TGTGCCAGCAGTTATAAAGGCTCTGGGGCCAACGTCCTGACTTTC.

This chain joins TRBV2 and TRBJ1-5; D unresolved. Germline V gives CDR1 SNHLY, CDR2 FYNNEI. This CDR3 is 13 amino acids long. Trimming took off 6 bases at V and 0 bases at J, with 6 bases between the two ends. The CDR3 here is CASRRDSNQPQHF. In nucleotides, the CDR3 is TGTGCCAGCAGAAGGGATAGCAATCAGCCCCAGCATTTT.

The chain carries TRBV19 and TRBJ1-2; TRBD1 agrees at 7 bases. The V and J ends lost 5 bases and 4 bases, in that order; junction bases with no gene match: 4. The CDR3 spans 13 residues. Germline V CDR1 and CDR2: LNHDA, SQIVND (reference sequence). CDR3 DNA sequence: TGTGCCAGTAGTGTCGGGACAGCCTATGGCTACACCTTC. Amino acid sequence: CASSVGTAYGYTF.

The chain employs TRBV19 and TRBJ1-5; 7 positions agree with TRBD1. Trimming at V came to 5 bases and at J to 4 bases, leaving 5 bases not matched to a gene. This CDR3 is 14 amino acids long. CDR1 and CDR2 from the germline V gene are LNHDA and SQIVND (reference sequence). The CDR3 nucleotides read TGTGCCAGTAGTCCTCAACAGGGGAATCAGCCCCAGCATTTT. This gives the protein CASSPQQGNQPQHF.

The chain joins TRBV19 to TRBJ2-5, with 8 bases that match TRBD2. The trim removed 9 bases at V and 5 bases at J, leaving 14 bases unmatched. Germline V gene lookup returns CDR1 LNHDA and CDR2 SQIVND (reference sequence). The CDR3 has 15 amino acids. The DNA for the CDR3 is TGTGCCAGCTCTTTAAGAGCGGGGGCCACGGAGACCCAGTACTTC. Residues: CASSLRAGATETQYF.

J is TRBJ2-7 and V is TRBV5-1; 9 bases are shared with TRBD2. The ends lost 6 bases at V and 1 base at J; junction bases unmatched: 5. The CDR3 contains 14 residues. CDR1 is SGHRS and CDR2 is YFSETQ in the germline V gene. CDR3 protein: CASKRTSASYEQYF. CDR3 nucleotide sequence: TGCGCCAGCAAACGGACTAGCGCATCCTACGAGCAGTACTTC.

The chain carries TRBV5-1 and TRBJ2-7; 9 bases are a match to TRBD1. Trimming at V came to 0 bases and at J to 7 bases, leaving 5 bases not matched to a gene. Germline lookup yields CDR1 SGHRS and CDR2 YFSETQ. CDR3 length: 14 amino acids. The CDR3 here is CASSLAQGAREQYF. Written as DNA, the CDR3 is TGCGCCAGCAGCTTGGCACAGGGGGCGCGAGAGCAGTACTTC.

V gene TRBV4-1 combines with J gene TRBJ1-2; 9 nucleotides agree with TRBD1. The length of the CDR3 is 14 residues. The ends lost 1 base at V and 9 bases at J; junction bases unmatched: 6. Per the germline V gene, CDR1 is MGHRA and CDR2 is YSYEKL. This chain's CDR3 is CASSQGSGQGSYTF. CDR3 DNA: TGCGCCAGCAGCCAAGGATCGGGACAGGGAAGCTACACCTTC.

J is TRBJ2-7 and V is TRBV18, with unresolved D. Germline lookup yields CDR1 KGHSH and CDR2 LQKENI. The CDR3 consists of 12 residues. Trimming shortened V by 8 bases and J by 3 bases, and 11 bases separated the two germline ends. This CDR3 is CASPESGYEQYF. The CDR3 bases are TGTGCCAGCCCCGAATCGGGCTACGAGCAGTACTTC.

This clone has only one observation. This chain uses TRBV6-6 with TRBJ1-4, with D possibly matching TRBD1 (5 bases). This CDR3 is built from 15 residues. V was clipped by 7 bases and J by 7 bases, with 19 bases between them. Looked up from germline, CDR1 is MNHNY and CDR2 is SVGAGI (reference sequence). The CDR3 here is CASTDVGGLGEKLFF. The CDR3 region has the DNA TGTGCCAGCACCGATGTCGGGGGATTAGGTGAAAAACTGTTTTTT.

This chain joins TRBV19 and TRBJ2-7; 15 bases match TRBD2. Germline V lookup: CDR1 LNHDA, CDR2 SQIVND (reference sequence). With 4 bases clipped from V and 2 bases from J, the junction kept 0 bases outside the gene matches. The CDR3 extends over 15 amino acids. The CDR3 coding sequence is TGTGCCAGTAGTAGGACTAGCGGGAGGGCCTACGAGCAGTACTTC. Protein: CASSRTSGRAYEQYF.

The genes are TRBV6-5 and TRBJ1-5; TRBD1 matches at 8 bases. The V and J ends lost 4 bases and 7 bases, in that order; junction bases with no gene match: 9. The germline V gene encodes CDR1 MNHEY and CDR2 SVGAGI. This CDR3 spans 15 amino acids. The CDR3 spells CASSSNRGFGQPQHF. Here the CDR3 DNA reads TGTGCCAGCAGTTCGAACAGGGGGTTTGGGCAGCCCCAGCATTTT.

This clone is judged medium-sized. This sequence joins TRBV9 and TRBJ1-1; TRBD1 matches 7 bases. Germline V gives CDR1 SGDLS, CDR2 YYNGEE. J lost 6 bases, V lost 4 bases, and 9 bases had no gene match. The CDR3 covers 14 residues. CDR3 residues: CASSLRDSYSEAFF. CDR3 coding DNA: TGTGCCAGCAGCCTACGGGACAGTTACTCTGAAGCTTTCTTT.

The chain carries TRBV28 and TRBJ2-7; 10 bases match TRBD2. The V gene's germline CDR1 is MDHEN and CDR2 SYDVKM. The CDR3 consists of 15 residues. The V gene end was trimmed by 6 bases and the J gene end by 3 bases; junction bases not matched to a gene: 8. The CDR3 DNA is TGTGCCAGCAGCACTCGGACTAGCGGACGCTACGAGCAGTACTTC. Encoded protein: CASSTRTSGRYEQYF.

The genes are TRBV5-1 and TRBJ1-5; D is unresolved. The germline V and J ends were trimmed by 0 bases and 4 bases, with 5 bases remaining between them. The CDR3 covers 13 residues. CDR1 and CDR2 from the germline V gene are SGHRS and YFSETQ. The CDR3 DNA sequence: TGCGCCAGCAGCTTGGAGGCGAATCAGCCCCAGCATTTT. It yields the protein CASSLEANQPQHF.

The chain links TRBV7-2 to TRBJ2-2; D not resolved. This CDR3 comprises 16 residues. CDR1 and CDR2 from the germline V gene are SGHTA and FQGNSA. V dropped 2 bases and J dropped 0 bases, with 10 bases sitting between them. The CDR3 region is CASSLYQASNTGELFF. In DNA form, the CDR3 reads TGTGCCAGCAGCTTATACCAGGCCTCGAACACCGGGGAGCTGTTTTTT. The full variable domain, with the rest looked up from reference TRBV7-2 and TRBJ2-2, is GAGVSQSPSNKVTEKGKDVELRCDPISGHTALYWYRQSLGQGLEFLIYFQGNSAPDKSGLPSDRFSAERTGGSVSTLTIQRTQQEDSAVYLCASSLYQASNTGELFFGEGSRLTVL.

This clone was found once. CDR3 bases: TGTGCCAGCAGCATCAGAACCCAGTCCTACGAGCAGTACTTC. Its translation: CASSIRTQSYEQYF. The chain links TRBV13 to TRBJ2-7; D is uncertain. Germline V gene lookup returns CDR1 PRHDT and CDR2 FYEKMQ (reference sequence). This CDR3 spans 14 amino acids. V lost 5 bases to trimming and J lost 1 base, with 12 bases between them.

This chain connects TRBV27 to TRBJ2-2; TRBD2 matches at 8 bases. The J segment lost 7 bases and the V segment lost 2 bases, leaving 21 bases of the junction unmatched. Germline loops: CDR1 MNHEY, CDR2 SMNVEV (reference sequence). The CDR3 sequence is 20 residues long. DNA for the CDR3: TGTGCCAGCAGTTTAACTCGGTCCAGCGGGAGTCGCCCAATCCTCGGGGAGCTGTTTTTT. It is translated as CASSLTRSSGSRPILGELFF.

The chain employs TRBV7-9 and TRBJ1-1; D ambiguous. The CDR3 spans 14 residues. V was shortened by 0 bases and J by 6 bases, with 11 bases between the two germline ends. CDR1 SEHNR and CDR2 FQNEAQ come from the germline V gene (reference sequence). The CDR3 loop reads CASSLAGGSPEAFF. CDR3 nucleotide sequence: TGTGCCAGCAGCTTAGCTGGAGGGTCTCCTGAAGCTTTCTTT.

This clone turned up a few times. The chain uses TRBV30 and TRBJ1-5; no clear D gene. Germline assignment: CDR1 GTSNPN and CDR2 SVGIG (reference sequence). The CDR3 totals 17 residues. Trimming shortened V by 1 base and J by 2 bases, and 18 bases separated the two germline ends. In DNA, the CDR3 is TGTGCCTGGAGTGAAGCAGATTGGAGGGTCGGCAATCAGCCCCAGCATTTT. It codes for CAWSEADWRVGNQPQHF.

This clone has a handful of counts. CDR3 DNA: TGTGCCAGCTCGACAAACACCGGGGAGCTGTTTTTT. It yields the protein CASSTNTGELFF. The J gene is TRBJ2-2, the V gene TRBV18; no definite D call. This CDR3 contains 12 residues. The V gene lost 6 bases and the J gene lost 2 bases, with 4 bases spanning the gap. Germline CDR1 KGHSH, CDR2 LQKENI.

The chain is built from TRBV19 and TRBJ2-1, with D possibly TRBD2 on 5 matching bases. Germline V gene lookup returns CDR1 LNHDA and CDR2 SQIVND (reference sequence). V lost 3 bases to trimming and J lost 6 bases, with 9 bases between them. There are 13 residues in the CDR3. The CDR3 sequence: CASSIGEVNEQFF. DNA for the CDR3: TGTGCCAGTAGTATCGGGGAAGTCAATGAGCAGTTCTTC. Full variable domain (remainder filled in from reference TRBV19 and TRBJ2-1): DGGITQSPKYLFRKEGQNVTLSCEQNLNHDAMYWYRQDPGQGLRLIYYSQIVNDFQKGDIAEGYSVSREKKESFPLTVTSAQKNPTAFYLCASSIGEVNEQFFGPGTRLTVL.

The chain has TRBV19 and TRBJ2-5; TRBD1 agrees at 9 bases. Unmatched junction bases numbered 3, after V lost 5 bases and J lost 2 bases. Germline values: CDR1 LNHDA, CDR2 SQIVND (reference sequence). This CDR3 region has 14 residues. CDR3 in amino acids: CASSPGTGQETQYF. The CDR3 DNA follows: TGTGCCAGTAGTCCAGGGACAGGGCAAGAGACCCAGTACTTC.

The V gene is TRBV2, the J gene TRBJ2-7; 7 nucleotides align to TRBD1. This CDR3 has 15 residues. Per the germline V gene, CDR1 is SNHLY and CDR2 is FYNNEI. V lost 5 bases, J lost 0 bases, and 7 bases stayed unmatched. DNA of the CDR3: TGTGCCAGCAGTAAAAGACAGGGAAGCTCCTACGAGCAGTACTTC. Translating gives CASSKRQGSSYEQYF.

The rearrangement uses TRBV30 and TRBJ1-2, with D perhaps matching TRBD1 (6 bases). Germline V gene lookup returns CDR1 GTSNPN and CDR2 SVGIG (reference sequence). Between the trimmed V and J ends, which lost 0 bases and 3 bases, there was a span of 17 bases. CDR3 length equals 16 residues. CDR3 sequence: CAWSVPPTGLDYGYTF. Written as DNA, the CDR3 is TGTGCCTGGAGTGTACCACCTACAGGGCTGGACTATGGCTACACCTTC.

A single count supports this clone. The CDR3 sequence: CASSLQPGNHEQYF. The CDR3 nucleotides are TGTGCCAGCAGCTTACAGCCAGGGAACCACGAGCAGTACTTC. The rearrangement joins TRBV7-2 to TRBJ2-7; D is perhaps TRBD1 (5 bases). CDR1 SGHTA and CDR2 FQGNSA come from the germline V gene. The CDR3 contains 14 residues. Trimming pared 2 bases from V and 5 bases from J, leaving 13 bases between.

The V call is TRBV7-3, the J call TRBJ2-7, with D uncertain. The CDR3 runs 12 residues. From germline, CDR1 is SGHTA and CDR2 FQGTGA. V lost 1 base, J lost 6 bases, and 7 bases lay in between. CDR3 sequence reads: CASSLRRGEQYF. The CDR3 DNA reads as TGTGCCAGCAGCTTAAGGAGAGGCGAGCAGTACTTC.

The genes are TRBV4-2 and TRBJ2-3; 8 nucleotides line up with TRBD2. The CDR3 sequence is 15 residues long. Germline values: CDR1 LGHNA, CDR2 YNFKEQ. Trimming removed 4 bases from V and 5 bases from J; junction bases left unmatched: 8. CDR3 sequence (DNA): TGTGCCAGCAGCCTCCGGGAGGGCCAAGGAGATACGCAGTATTTT. It specifies CASSLREGQGDTQYF.

The chain has TRBV9 and TRBJ2-5; 11 bases fit TRBD2. The CDR3 has 17 residues. The junction had 9 bases not matched to a gene; V was cut back by 0 bases and J by 5 bases. The germline gives CDR1 SGDLS, CDR2 YYNGEE. The CDR3 spells CASSVVDSGRAGETQYF. In DNA form, the CDR3 reads TGTGCCAGCAGCGTAGTGGATAGCGGGAGGGCCGGGGAGACCCAGTACTTC.